These T cell receptor beta chains were read from a single sample in a study of shared clonotypes between healthy human individuals. The method was immunoSEQ multiplex PCR; TCRdb's version includes in-frame clones alone and lacks a portion of them. Among a few million clones listed, over 85% were seen once. Sequenced material: naive CD4+ T cells from PBMCs. The origin of the receptors is a man younger than 30 in good health. Some clones in this sample may be carry-over from other donors' samples. The CDR3 runs from the conserved cysteine through the conserved F or W. A D gene is named only where the DNA matches it firmly. Clone sizes are given selectively: once, few, many, or a class where the clone is expanded.

.,TRBV5-4,TRBJ2-6,.,CASSPSVGLGANVLTF,TGTGCCAGCAGCCCCTCCGTGGGGCTTGGGGCCAACGTCCTGACTTTC
TRBD1,TRBV7-2,TRBJ1-1,.,CASSFGTANTEAFF,TGTGCCAGCAGCTTCGGGACAGCAAACACTGAAGCTTTCTTT
TRBD1,TRBV5-8,TRBJ1-2,.,CASSSTSTGGIYGYTF,TGTGCCAGCAGTTCCACCTCGACAGGGGGCATCTATGGCTACACCTTC
TRBD1,TRBV11-2,TRBJ2-5,.,CASSIGTGSLETQYF,TGTGCCAGCAGCATTGGGACAGGGAGTTTGGAGACCCAGTACTTC
TRBD2,TRBV2,TRBJ2-5,.,CASCAGEMETQYF,TGTGCCAGCTGCGCGGGAGAGATGGAGACCCAGTACTTC
.,TRBV2,TRBJ2-7,.,CASRADTYYEQYF,TGTGCCAGCCGGGCAGACACTTACTACGAGCAGTACTTC
.,TRBV11-2,TRBJ1-5,.,CASSGDRSQPQHF,TGTGCCAGCAGCGGTGACAGGTCCCAGCCCCAGCATTTT
.,TRBV4-1,TRBJ2-5,.,CASSLTGRETQYF,TGCGCCAGCAGCCTCACAGGGCGGGAGACCCAGTACTTC
TRBD2,TRBV9,TRBJ2-5,.,CASSGQGGEAGLDFYGTQYF,TGTGCCAGCAGCGGCCAGGGAGGGGAGGCGGGACTCGATTTCTATGGGACCCAGTACTTC
.,TRBV7-3,TRBJ1-1,.,CASSLTGGNTEAFF,TGTGCCAGCAGCTTAACAGGGGGGAACACTGAAGCTTTCTTT
.,TRBV18,TRBJ1-1,.,CASFPIENTEAFF,TGTGCCAGCTTCCCCATAGAGAACACTGAAGCTTTCTTT
TRBD2,TRBV6-6,TRBJ2-3,.,CASRKAGGQDTQYF,TGTGCCAGCAGGAAAGCGGGAGGACAAGATACGCAGTATTTT
TRBD2,TRBV4-2,TRBJ2-1,.,CASSPILAGGPNEQFF,TGTGCCAGCAGCCCCATACTAGCGGGAGGGCCGAATGAGCAGTTCTTC
.,TRBV30,TRBJ2-4,few,CAWSEENIQYF,TGTGCCTGGAGTGAGGAAAACATTCAGTACTTC
.,TRBV1,TRBJ2-7,.,CTSGWTGPYEQYF,TGCACCAGCGGATGGACAGGGCCCTACGAGCAGTACTTC
.,TRBV10-3,TRBJ1-1,.,CAISQPADTEAFF,TGTGCCATCAGCCAGCCGGCCGACACTGAAGCTTTCTTT
.,TRBV6-5,TRBJ2-7,once,CASSLPWGYEQYF,TGTGCCAGCAGTCTCCCTTGGGGCTACGAGCAGTACTTC
.,TRBV9,TRBJ1-1,.,CASSLDITNTEAFF,TGTGCCAGCAGCCTGGACATAACGAACACTGAAGCTTTCTTT
.,TRBV7-9,TRBJ1-4,few,CASSQSGTAWEKLFF,TGTGCCAGCAGCCAATCCGGGACGGCTTGGGAAAAACTGTTTTTT
TRBD1,TRBV9,TRBJ1-5,.,CASSVRGTDTSNQPQHF,TGTGCCAGCAGCGTTAGGGGGACAGATACGAGCAATCAGCCCCAGCATTTT
.,TRBV5-6,TRBJ1-1,.,CASSLDNTEAFF,TGTGCCAGCAGCTTGGACAACACTGAAGCTTTCTTT
TRBD2,TRBV7-2,TRBJ2-7,.,CASSLRLAGYEQYF,TGTGCCAGCAGCTTAAGGCTAGCGGGCTACGAGCAGTACTTC
.,TRBV10-1,TRBJ2-1,.,CASSDLARVHEQFF,TGCGCCAGCAGTGACCTAGCGCGGGTGCATGAGCAGTTCTTC